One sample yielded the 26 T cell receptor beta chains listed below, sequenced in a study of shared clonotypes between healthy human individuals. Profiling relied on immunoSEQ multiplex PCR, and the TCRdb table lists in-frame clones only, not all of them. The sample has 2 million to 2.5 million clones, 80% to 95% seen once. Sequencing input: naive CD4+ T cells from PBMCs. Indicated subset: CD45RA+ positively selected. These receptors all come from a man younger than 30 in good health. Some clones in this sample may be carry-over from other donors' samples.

This chain's CDR3 is CASSESRLDRGQENTEAFF. Here the CDR3 DNA reads TGCGCCAGCAGTGAATCGCGCTTAGACAGGGGGCAGGAGAACACTGAAGCTTTCTTT. The chain employs TRBV10-1 and TRBJ1-1; 10 nucleotides match TRBD1. The CDR3 loop spans 19 amino acids. The trim removed 3 bases at V and 1 base at J, leaving 14 bases unmatched. Germline CDR1 reads WNHNN; CDR2 reads SYGVQD (reference sequence).

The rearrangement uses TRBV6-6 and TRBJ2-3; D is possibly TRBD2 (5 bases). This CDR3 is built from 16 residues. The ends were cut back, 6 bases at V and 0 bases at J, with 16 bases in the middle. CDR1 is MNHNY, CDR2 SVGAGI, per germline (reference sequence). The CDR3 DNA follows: TGTGCCAGCAGCCGGGGTGGAGGACCTAGCACAGATACGCAGTATTTT. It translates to CASSRGGGPSTDTQYF.

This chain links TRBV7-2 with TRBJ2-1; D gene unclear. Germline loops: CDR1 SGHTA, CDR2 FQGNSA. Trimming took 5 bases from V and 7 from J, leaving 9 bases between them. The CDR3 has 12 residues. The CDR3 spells CASSPQSNEQFF. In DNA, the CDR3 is TGTGCCAGCAGCCCTCAGAGTAATGAGCAGTTCTTC.

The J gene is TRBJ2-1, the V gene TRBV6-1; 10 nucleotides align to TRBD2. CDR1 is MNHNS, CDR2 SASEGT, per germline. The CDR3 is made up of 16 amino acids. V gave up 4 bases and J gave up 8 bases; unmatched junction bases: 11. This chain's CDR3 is CASSGGASGSKYEQFF. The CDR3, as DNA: TGTGCCAGCAGTGGGGGGGCTAGCGGGAGTAAATATGAGCAGTTCTTC.

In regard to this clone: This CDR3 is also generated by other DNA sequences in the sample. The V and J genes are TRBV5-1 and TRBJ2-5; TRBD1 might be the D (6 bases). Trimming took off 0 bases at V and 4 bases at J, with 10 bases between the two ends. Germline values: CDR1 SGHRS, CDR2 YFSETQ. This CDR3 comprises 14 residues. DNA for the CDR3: TGCGCCAGCAGCTTGGGGGGGCCCGGAGAGACCCAGTACTTC. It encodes CASSLGGPGETQYF.

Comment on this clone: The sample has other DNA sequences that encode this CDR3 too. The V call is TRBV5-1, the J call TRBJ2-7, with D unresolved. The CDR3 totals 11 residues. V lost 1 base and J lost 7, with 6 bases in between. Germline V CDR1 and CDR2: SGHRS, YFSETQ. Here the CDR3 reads CASSLLGEQYF. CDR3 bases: TGCGCCAGCAGCTTGTTGGGTGAGCAGTACTTC.

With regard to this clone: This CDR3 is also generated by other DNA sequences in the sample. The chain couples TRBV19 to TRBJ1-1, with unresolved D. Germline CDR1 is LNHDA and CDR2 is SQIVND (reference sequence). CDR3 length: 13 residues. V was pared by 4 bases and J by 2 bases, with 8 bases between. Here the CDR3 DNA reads TGTGCCAGTAGTAGGCAGGCCAACACTGAAGCTTTCTTT. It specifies CASSRQANTEAFF.

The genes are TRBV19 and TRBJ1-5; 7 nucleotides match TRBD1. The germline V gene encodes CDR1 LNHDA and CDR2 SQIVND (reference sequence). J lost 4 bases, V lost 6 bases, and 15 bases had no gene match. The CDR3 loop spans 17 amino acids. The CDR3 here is CASSPGTARSQNQPQHF. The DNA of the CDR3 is TGTGCCAGTAGCCCCGGGACAGCCAGATCCCAGAATCAGCCCCAGCATTTT.

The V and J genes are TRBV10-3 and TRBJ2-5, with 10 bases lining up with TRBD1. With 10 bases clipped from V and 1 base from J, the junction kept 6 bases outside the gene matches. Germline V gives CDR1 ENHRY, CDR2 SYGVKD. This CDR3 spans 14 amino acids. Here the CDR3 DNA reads TGTGCCACCAGACAGGGGGCTTCCCAAGAGACCCAGTACTTC. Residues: CATRQGASQETQYF.

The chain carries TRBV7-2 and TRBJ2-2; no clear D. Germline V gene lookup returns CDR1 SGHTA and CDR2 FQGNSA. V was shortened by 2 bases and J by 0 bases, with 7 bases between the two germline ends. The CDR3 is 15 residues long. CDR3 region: CASSLRPTNTGELFF. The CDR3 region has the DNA TGTGCCAGCAGCTTAAGACCCACGAACACCGGGGAGCTGTTTTTT.

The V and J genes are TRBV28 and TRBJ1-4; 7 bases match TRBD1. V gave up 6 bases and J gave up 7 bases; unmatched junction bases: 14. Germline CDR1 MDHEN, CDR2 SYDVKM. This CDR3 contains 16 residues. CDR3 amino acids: CASRGGTAQSIEKLFF. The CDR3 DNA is TGTGCCAGCAGGGGGGGGACAGCTCAGTCGATTGAAAAACTGTTTTTT.

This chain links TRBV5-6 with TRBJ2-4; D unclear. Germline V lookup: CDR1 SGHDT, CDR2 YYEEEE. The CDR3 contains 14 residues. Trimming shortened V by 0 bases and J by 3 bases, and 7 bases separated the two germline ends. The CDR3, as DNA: TGTGCCAGCAGCTTGGGAGCTGGCAAAAACATTCAGTACTTC. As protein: CASSLGAGKNIQYF.

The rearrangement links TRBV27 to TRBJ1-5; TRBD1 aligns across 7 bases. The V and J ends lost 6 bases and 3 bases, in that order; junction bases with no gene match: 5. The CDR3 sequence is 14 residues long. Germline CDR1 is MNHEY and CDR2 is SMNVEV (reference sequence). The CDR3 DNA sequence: TGTGCCAGCAGCAGGGACAGCCTCAATCAGCCCCAGCATTTT. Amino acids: CASSRDSLNQPQHF.

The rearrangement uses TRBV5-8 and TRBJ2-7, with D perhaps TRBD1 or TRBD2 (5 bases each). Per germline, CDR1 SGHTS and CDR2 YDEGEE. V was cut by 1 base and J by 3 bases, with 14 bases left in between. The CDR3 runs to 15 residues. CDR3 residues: CASSLRGHGGYEQYF. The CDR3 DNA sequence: TGTGCCAGCAGCTTGAGAGGACATGGGGGCTACGAGCAGTACTTC.

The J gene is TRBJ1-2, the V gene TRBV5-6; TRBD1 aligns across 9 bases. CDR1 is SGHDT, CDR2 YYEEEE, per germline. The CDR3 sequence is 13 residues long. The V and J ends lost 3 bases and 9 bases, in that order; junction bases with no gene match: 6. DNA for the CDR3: TGTGCCAGCAGCTCGCCCGGACAGGGGAGCTACACCTTC. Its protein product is CASSSPGQGSYTF.

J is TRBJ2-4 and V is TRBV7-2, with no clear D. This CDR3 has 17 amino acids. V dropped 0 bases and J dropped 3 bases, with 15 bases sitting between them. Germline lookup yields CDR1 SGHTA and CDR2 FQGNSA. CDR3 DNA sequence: TGTGCCAGCAGCTTAGCGGTGGCCACCAGTAGCAAAAACATTCAGTACTTC. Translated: CASSLAVATSSKNIQYF.

Written as DNA, the CDR3 is TGTGCCAGCAGTTTAGCTCCGGATAATAGCTACACCTTC. Protein product: CASSLAPDNSYTF. The chain recombines TRBV28 with TRBJ1-2; D remains unclear. The germline V gene has CDR1 MDHEN and CDR2 SYDVKM. The V and J ends lost 2 bases and 9 bases respectively, with 13 bases between them. This CDR3 is built from 13 residues.

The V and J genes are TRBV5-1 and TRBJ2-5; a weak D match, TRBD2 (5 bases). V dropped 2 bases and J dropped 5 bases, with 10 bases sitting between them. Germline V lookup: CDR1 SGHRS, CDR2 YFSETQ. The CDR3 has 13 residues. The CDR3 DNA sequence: TGCGCCAGCAGCTTCCTATCGGGGGAGACCCAGTACTTC. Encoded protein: CASSFLSGETQYF.

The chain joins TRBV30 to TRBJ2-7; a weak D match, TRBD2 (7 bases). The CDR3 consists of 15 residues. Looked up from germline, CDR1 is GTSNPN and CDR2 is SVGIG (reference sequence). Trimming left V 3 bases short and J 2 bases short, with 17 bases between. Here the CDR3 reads CAWRGTGRGTYEQYF. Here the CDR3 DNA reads TGTGCCTGGAGGGGTACAGGGAGGGGGACCTACGAGCAGTACTTC.

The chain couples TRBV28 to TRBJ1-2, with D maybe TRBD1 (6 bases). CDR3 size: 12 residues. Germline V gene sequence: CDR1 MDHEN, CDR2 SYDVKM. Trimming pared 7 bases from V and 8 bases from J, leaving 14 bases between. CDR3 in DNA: TGTGCCAGCACCGTCCAGGGGAGCGGCTACACCTTC. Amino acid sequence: CASTVQGSGYTF.

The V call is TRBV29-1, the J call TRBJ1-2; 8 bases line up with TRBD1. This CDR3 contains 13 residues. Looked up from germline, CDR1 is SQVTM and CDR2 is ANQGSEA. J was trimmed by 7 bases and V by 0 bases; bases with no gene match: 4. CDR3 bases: TGCAGCGTTGAAGATGGGCAGGGGGCTGGCTACACCTTC. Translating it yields CSVEDGQGAGYTF.

The CDR3 nucleotides are TGTGCCAGCAGCCCGGGACCGGGACGGGGTTCCTACGAGCAGTACTTC. As protein: CASSPGPGRGSYEQYF. J is TRBJ2-7 and V is TRBV7-2, with D perhaps matching TRBD1 or TRBD2 (5 bases each). CDR3 length: 16 amino acids. V lost 5 bases to trimming and J lost 1 base, with 18 bases between them. Per germline, CDR1 SGHTA and CDR2 FQGNSA. Full variable domain (remainder filled in from reference TRBV7-2 and TRBJ2-7): GAGVSQSPSNKVTEKGKDVELRCDPISGHTALYWYRQSLGQGLEFLIYFQGNSAPDKSGLPSDRFSAERTGGSVSTLTIQRTQQEDSAVYLCASSPGPGRGSYEQYFGPGTRLTVT.

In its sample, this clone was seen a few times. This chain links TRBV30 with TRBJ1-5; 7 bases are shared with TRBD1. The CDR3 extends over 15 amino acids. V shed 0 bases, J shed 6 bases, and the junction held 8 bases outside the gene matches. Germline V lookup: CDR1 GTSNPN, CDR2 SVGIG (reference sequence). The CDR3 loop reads CAWSVGQGVAQPQHF. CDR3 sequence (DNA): TGTGCCTGGAGTGTAGGTCAGGGGGTGGCTCAGCCCCAGCATTTT.

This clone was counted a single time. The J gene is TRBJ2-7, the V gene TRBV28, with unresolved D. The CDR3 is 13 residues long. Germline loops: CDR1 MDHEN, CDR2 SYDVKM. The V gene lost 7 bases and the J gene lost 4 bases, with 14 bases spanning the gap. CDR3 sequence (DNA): TGTGCCAGCACCCCTGTGGTGAGTTACGAGCAGTACTTC. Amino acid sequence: CASTPVVSYEQYF.

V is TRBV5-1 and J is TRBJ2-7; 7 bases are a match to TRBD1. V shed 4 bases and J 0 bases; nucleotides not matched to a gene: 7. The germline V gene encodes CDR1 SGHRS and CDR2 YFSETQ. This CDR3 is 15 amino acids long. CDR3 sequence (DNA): TGCGCCAGCAGCAGTTCAGGACAGGTCTCCTACGAGCAGTACTTC. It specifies CASSSSGQVSYEQYF.

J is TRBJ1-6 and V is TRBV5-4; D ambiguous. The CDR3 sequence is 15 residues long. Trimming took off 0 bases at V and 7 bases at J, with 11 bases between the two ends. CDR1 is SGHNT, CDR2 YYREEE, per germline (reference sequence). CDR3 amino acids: CASSLAEGMNSPLHF. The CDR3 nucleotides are TGTGCCAGCAGCTTGGCAGAAGGGATGAATTCACCCCTCCACTTT.